Presented here are 24 T cell receptor beta chains from one specimen sequenced in a study of blood T cell repertoires in COVID-19. Libraries were prepared by immunoSEQ multiplex PCR; TCRdb keeps only in-frame clonotypes and omits some of them. The repertoire has fewer than 250,000 clones, 88% of them found once; the top ten carry under 5%. The sample comprised peripheral blood. The source of these receptors is a human donor in a cohort sampled during active COVID-19.

The chain combines TRBV24-1 with TRBJ1-5; a weak D match, TRBD1 (5 bases). Trimming took 7 bases from V and 0 from J, leaving 6 bases between them. CDR3 length: 13 amino acids. Germline V lookup: CDR1 KGHDR, CDR2 SFDVKD. The CDR3 here is CATSQGSNQPQHF. DNA for the CDR3: TGTGCCACCAGCCAGGGTAGCAATCAGCCCCAGCATTTT.

The V gene is TRBV14, the J gene TRBJ1-1; D ambiguous. V was clipped by 3 bases and J by 1 base, with 6 bases between them. Germline V CDR1 and CDR2: SGHDN, FVKESK. The CDR3 runs 13 residues. CDR3: CASSHQANTEAFF. The CDR3 DNA reads as TGTGCCAGCAGCCACCAAGCGAACACTGAAGCTTTCTTT.

V and J are TRBV7-9 and TRBJ2-5; 9 bases are shared with TRBD2. The CDR3 is 15 amino acids. The V segment lost 3 bases and the J segment 5 bases; nucleotides outside the gene matches: 7. Germline CDR1 reads SEHNR; CDR2 reads FQNEAQ (reference sequence). DNA for the CDR3: TGTGCCAGCAGCTTGGGGACTAGCCCCGGGGAGACCCAGTACTTC. Protein product: CASSLGTSPGETQYF.

The chain joins TRBV10-3 to TRBJ2-2; 9 positions match TRBD2. The length of the CDR3 is 15 residues. V lost 10 bases, J lost 8 bases, and 14 bases stayed unmatched. Looked up from germline, CDR1 is ENHRY and CDR2 is SYGVKD. The CDR3: CATGTERGAAGELFF. The CDR3 coding sequence is TGTGCCACAGGTACAGAGCGGGGGGCCGCGGGGGAGCTGTTTTTT.

This chain joins TRBV27 and TRBJ1-2; maybe TRBD1 (6 bases). The CDR3 is 17 amino acids. Per germline, CDR1 MNHEY and CDR2 SMNVEV (reference sequence). V lost 3 bases and J lost 0, with 17 bases in between. The CDR3 bases are TGTGCCAGCAGTTTTAGGGGGGGCCGTTCTGCTAACTATGGCTACACCTTC. Translating it yields CASSFRGGRSANYGYTF.

This sequence joins TRBV3-1 (or the pseudogene TRBV3-2) and TRBJ1-1, with D perhaps matching TRBD1 (6 bases). Trimming removed 3 bases from V and 6 bases from J, with 14 bases in between. Per germline, CDR1 LGHDT and CDR2 YNNKEL (reference sequence). CDR3 size: 14 residues. The CDR3 bases are TGTGCCAGCAGCCACAAACAGGGAAGCGCTGAAGCTTTCTTT. This gives the protein CASSHKQGSAEAFF.

The V gene is TRBV5-3, the J gene TRBJ2-3, with unresolved D. TRBV5-3 is an ORF; its function is uncertain. V was shortened by 0 bases and J by 5 bases, with 16 bases between the two germline ends. This CDR3 is built from 16 residues. Here the CDR3 reads CARSLVRGNRRDTQYF. In nucleotides, the CDR3 is TGTGCCAGAAGCTTGGTGCGCGGCAACCGGCGAGATACGCAGTATTTT.

The rearrangement links TRBV3-1 (or the pseudogene TRBV3-2) to TRBJ1-1; perhaps TRBD1 as D (5 bases). The CDR3 sequence is 16 residues long. V lost 2 bases to trimming and J lost 4 bases, with 17 bases between them. The germline CDR1 and CDR2 sequences are LGHDT and YNNKEL (reference sequence). The CDR3 loop is CASSQRTGTRSTEAFF. The CDR3 region has the DNA TGTGCCAGCAGCCAAAGAACCGGGACTAGGAGCACTGAAGCTTTCTTT.

The rearrangement joins TRBV18 to TRBJ2-1, with 7 bases that match TRBD2. The CDR3 totals 15 residues. Germline CDR1 and CDR2: KGHSH and LQKENI. With 6 bases clipped from V and 5 bases from J, the junction kept 10 bases outside the gene matches. CDR3 in DNA: TGTGCCAGCTCTGTAGCTAGCGGACTCAACAATGAGCAGTTCTTC. It is translated as CASSVASGLNNEQFF.

The rearrangement joins TRBV10-3 to TRBJ2-7; maybe TRBD1 (5 bases). This CDR3 is 14 amino acids long. CDR1 is ENHRY and CDR2 is SYGVKD in the germline V gene. Between the trimmed V and J ends, which lost 0 bases and 1 base, there was a span of 7 bases. The CDR3 sequence is CAISESAGSYEQYF. The CDR3 DNA follows: TGTGCCATCAGTGAGTCGGCAGGGTCCTACGAGCAGTACTTC.

The V gene is TRBV12-2, the J gene TRBJ2-7; the DNA was not compared with TRBD2, the D call given in the table. TRBV12-2 is a pseudogene. This CDR3 has 19 residues. For the CDR3, the DNA is TGTGCAAGTCGCTTAGCGCTAATCCCTTATGTTAGCGGGAAATGTGTGCAGTACTTC. This encodes CASRLALIPYVSGKCVQYF.

V is TRBV2 and J is TRBJ2-5; 11 nucleotides align to TRBD1. CDR1 SNHLY and CDR2 FYNNEI come from the germline V gene. The V and J ends lost 3 bases and 2 bases, in that order; junction bases with no gene match: 5. The CDR3 spans 16 residues. The CDR3 here is CASSEGTGGPQETQYF. Here the CDR3 DNA reads TGTGCCAGCAGTGAGGGGACAGGGGGGCCTCAAGAGACCCAGTACTTC.

The V and J genes are TRBV19 and TRBJ2-2; TRBD2 matches 13 bases. With 6 bases clipped from V and 2 bases from J, the junction kept 6 bases outside the gene matches. Germline V gives CDR1 LNHDA, CDR2 SQIVND (reference sequence). This CDR3 has 17 residues. CDR3 protein: CASRPTSGRANTGELFF. The CDR3 DNA sequence: TGTGCCAGTAGGCCAACTAGCGGGAGGGCCAACACCGGGGAGCTGTTTTTT.

The sample holds one count of this clone. This chain uses TRBV7-6 with TRBJ2-7; TRBD1 matches at 11 bases. Germline V gene data show CDR1 as SGHVS and CDR2 as FNYEAQ. J gave up 3 bases and V 5 bases, and 6 bases lay outside the gene matches. This CDR3 has 15 amino acids. The CDR3 region has the DNA TGTGCCAGCAGCCTCGGACAGGGGGCCAACTACGAGCAGTACTTC. Protein: CASSLGQGANYEQYF.

V usage is TRBV5-5 and J usage is TRBJ1-5; D not resolved. Germline values: CDR1 SGHKS, CDR2 YYEKEE (reference sequence). The CDR3 totals 15 residues. V shed 0 bases and J shed 5 bases, with 12 bases lying between them. The CDR3 region has the DNA TGTGCCAGCAGCTTGGTACTCCTTTCGGATCAGCCCCAGCATTTT. Translation gives CASSLVLLSDQPQHF.

This rearrangement joins TRBV7-2 to TRBJ2-7; possible D gene TRBD2, 5 bases. Trimming cost V 1 base and J 4 bases, with 14 bases left between them. Per the germline V gene, CDR1 is SGHTA and CDR2 is FQGNSA. This CDR3 has 15 amino acids. CDR3 sequence (DNA): TGTGCCAGCAGCTTAGTCGACAATGGGAGATACGAGCAGTACTTC. It translates to CASSLVDNGRYEQYF.

This chain joins TRBV18 and TRBJ2-1, with D uncertain. The ends were cut back, 5 bases at V and 2 bases at J, with 13 bases in the middle. CDR1 and CDR2 from the germline V gene are KGHSH and LQKENI. The CDR3 has 15 residues. The CDR3 DNA reads TGTGCCAGCTCATCCCCTGGCGAGGCCTACAATGAGCAGTTCTTC. Translating gives CASSSPGEAYNEQFF. Looking up the rest from reference TRBV18 and TRBJ2-1 gives the full variable domain: NAGVMQNPRHLVRRRGQEARLRCSPMKGHSHVYWYRQLPEEGLKFMVYLQKENIIDESGMPKERFSAEFPKEGPSILRIQQVVRGDSAAYFCASSSPGEAYNEQFFGPGTRLTVL.

V usage is TRBV27 and J usage is TRBJ2-7, with D hard to call. In germline, CDR1 is MNHEY, CDR2 SMNVEV (reference sequence). CDR3 length equals 13 residues. Trimming removed 1 base from V and 3 bases from J, with 7 bases in between. This CDR3 is CASSLWPHYEQYF. The DNA of the CDR3 is TGTGCCAGCAGTTTATGGCCCCACTACGAGCAGTACTTC.

The V call is TRBV6-5, the J call TRBJ2-6; D may be TRBD1 (5 bases). Germline V gene lookup returns CDR1 MNHEY and CDR2 SVGAGI. The CDR3 loop spans 15 amino acids. Between the trimmed V and J ends, which lost 6 bases and 0 bases, there was a span of 9 bases. DNA for the CDR3: TGTGCCAGCAGCTTGACAGTCTCTGGGGCCAACGTCCTGACTTTC. It yields the protein CASSLTVSGANVLTF.

The gene calls are TRBV18 and TRBJ2-7; weak D call: TRBD1 (6 bases). This CDR3 has 14 residues. CDR1 is KGHSH, CDR2 LQKENI, per germline. Trimming stripped 3 bases from V and 6 bases from J, with 15 bases between. The CDR3 bases are TGTGCCAGCTCACCGAGGCAGGGGATGGGCGAGCAGTACTTC. It codes for CASSPRQGMGEQYF.

J is TRBJ1-5 and V is TRBV28; possibly TRBD1 for D (6 bases). The CDR3 sequence is 14 residues long. Germline CDR1 reads MDHEN; CDR2 reads SYDVKM. V was trimmed by 7 bases and J by 2 bases, leaving 12 bases between them. Here the CDR3 DNA reads TGTGCCAGCAAATACAGGGATCGCAATCAGCCCCAGCATTTT. Its protein is CASKYRDRNQPQHF. The full variable domain, completed using reference TRBV28 and TRBJ1-5, is DVKVTQSSRYLVKRTGEKVFLECVQDMDHENMFWYRQDPGLGLRLIYFSYDVKMKEKGDIPEGYSVSREKKERFSLILESASTNQTSMYLCASKYRDRNQPQHFGDGTRLSIL.

The chain combines TRBV18 with TRBJ1-1; D is perhaps TRBD1 (6 bases). CDR1 and CDR2 (germline): KGHSH, LQKENI. The CDR3 is 13 amino acids. V shed 1 base and J shed 11 bases, with 14 bases lying between them. The CDR3 loop is CASSPQKQGWAFF. As DNA, the CDR3 is TGTGCCAGCTCACCACAGAAACAGGGATGGGCTTTCTTT.

Worth noting for this clone: Other DNA sequences from this sample encode an identical CDR3 as well. The V gene is TRBV18, the J gene TRBJ2-5; D not certain. Germline CDR1 KGHSH, CDR2 LQKENI. The CDR3 totals 13 residues. V shed 3 bases and J shed 2 bases, with 7 bases lying between them. This CDR3 reads CASSPGRQETQYF. The DNA of the CDR3 is TGTGCCAGCTCACCGGGCAGGCAAGAGACCCAGTACTTC.

This chain joins TRBV27 and TRBJ2-1, with 7 bases identical to TRBD2. This CDR3 is built from 17 residues. The junction had 18 bases not matched to a gene; V was cut back by 3 bases and J by 10 bases. Looked up from germline, CDR1 is MNHEY and CDR2 is SMNVEV (reference sequence). CDR3 protein: CASSFRIGPTSVREQFF. The CDR3 DNA reads as TGTGCCAGCAGTTTTCGGATCGGTCCCACTAGCGTCAGGGAGCAGTTCTTC.